Each of the 30 T cell receptor beta chains below was sequenced from the same sample in a study of OX40 agonist ivuxolimab in advanced cancers. Clones were read by immunoSEQ multiplex PCR, and TCRdb kept only the in-frame ones, dropping some. The table has 75,000 to 95,000 clones, 85% seen once; the top ten hold around 0.2%. The material was CD4+ or CD8+ T cells sorted from blood, obtained in a trial of the OX40 agonist ivuxolimab. The receptor source for this set is an adult with an advanced solid tumor such as melanoma, head and neck, liver or kidney cancer.

The V and J genes are TRBV2 and TRBJ2-7; 8 bases are shared with TRBD2. Germline-derived CDR1 and CDR2 are SNHLY and FYNNEI. The V gene end was trimmed by 9 bases and the J gene end by 0 bases; junction bases not matched to a gene: 7. This CDR3 contains 14 residues. CDR3: CASRMTSDSYEQYF. The CDR3 DNA reads TGTGCCAGTAGGATGACTAGCGACTCCTACGAGCAGTACTTC. The variable domain in full, completed from reference TRBV2 and TRBJ2-7, reads EPEVTQTPSHQVTQMGQEVILRCVPISNHLYFYWYRQILGQKVEFLVSFYNNEISEKSEIFDDQFSVERPDGSNFTLKIRSTKLEDSAMYFCASRMTSDSYEQYFGPGTRLTVT.

The CDR3 coding sequence is TGTGCCAGCAGCTTGAGAGGGATGGACACCGGGGAGCTGTTTTTT. Translation gives CASSLRGMDTGELFF. The chain uses TRBV5-4 and TRBJ2-2; TRBD2 might be the D (5 bases). V was shortened by 1 base and J by 3 bases, with 10 bases between the two germline ends. The CDR3 runs 15 residues. Germline assignment: CDR1 SGHNT and CDR2 YYREEE (reference sequence).

V and J are TRBV5-1 and TRBJ2-7, with D possibly TRBD2 on 6 matching bases. The CDR3 sequence is 15 residues long. The germline CDR1 and CDR2 sequences are SGHRS and YFSETQ. V lost 4 bases to trimming and J lost 0 bases, with 14 bases between them. CDR3 sequence: CASSRGLASSYEQYV. The CDR3 coding sequence is TGCGCCAGCAGCCGGGGACTCGCCAGCTCCTACGAGCAGTACGTC.

In this sample, this clone turned up a few times. V usage is TRBV7-2 and J usage is TRBJ1-5; D is perhaps TRBD1 (5 bases). V was trimmed by 2 bases and J by 3 bases, leaving 11 bases between them. Germline values: CDR1 SGHTA, CDR2 FQGNSA. The CDR3 consists of 15 residues. The CDR3 sequence: CASSLSGGNNQPQHF. DNA of the CDR3: TGTGCCAGCAGCTTAAGTGGGGGTAACAATCAGCCCCAGCATTTT.

This sequence joins TRBV6-5 and TRBJ2-1; 7 bases align to TRBD1. Germline CDR1 MNHEY, CDR2 SVGAGI. V trimming: 4 bases; J trimming: 4 bases; junction bases outside the gene matches: 7. The CDR3 has 15 amino acids. Here the CDR3 reads CASSLETGTYNEQFF. The CDR3, as DNA: TGTGCCAGCAGTTTGGAGACAGGGACATACAATGAGCAGTTCTTC.

The chain couples TRBV19 to TRBJ2-2; no clear D. Germline V gene lookup returns CDR1 LNHDA and CDR2 SQIVND (reference sequence). V was trimmed by 4 bases and J by 7 bases, leaving 7 bases between them. This CDR3 contains 12 residues. CDR3 residues: CASSTAVGELFF. Here the CDR3 DNA reads TGTGCCAGTAGTACAGCCGTCGGGGAGCTGTTTTTT.

J is TRBJ1-3 and V is TRBV14; tentatively, D is TRBD1 (5 bases). This CDR3 is built from 16 residues. Per germline, CDR1 SGHDN and CDR2 FVKESK. Trimming stripped 4 bases from V and 3 bases from J, with 16 bases between. CDR3 in DNA: TGTGCCAGCAGCCCCCGGCCGGGGCCCCTTGGAAACACCATATATTTT. It is translated as CASSPRPGPLGNTIYF.

The chain couples TRBV19 to TRBJ2-3; 14 bases are a match to TRBD2. Germline V gene sequence: CDR1 LNHDA, CDR2 SQIVND (reference sequence). This CDR3 is built from 19 residues. Trimming cost V 6 bases and J 4 bases; bases outside gene matches: 15. The CDR3 loop is CASSPGTSGRIGGSDTQYF. Here the CDR3 DNA reads TGTGCCAGTAGCCCTGGGACTAGCGGGAGAATAGGGGGCTCAGATACGCAGTATTTT.

The chain joins TRBV5-1 to TRBJ1-2, with a weak D call TRBD1 (5 bases). This CDR3 is 13 amino acids long. CDR1 and CDR2 from the germline V gene are SGHRS and YFSETQ. With 5 bases removed from V and 4 bases from J, the gap between germline ends came to 12 bases. In nucleotides, the CDR3 is TGCGCCAGCAGTTCAGGGTTCGGCTATGGCTACACCTTC. Residues: CASSSGFGYGYTF.

This rearrangement joins TRBV21-1 to TRBJ2-7; the table's D call of TRBD2 was not tested on the DNA. TRBV21-1 is described as a pseudogene. This CDR3 spans 17 amino acids. This chain's CDR3 is CASSVSVGLAGNYEQYF. The CDR3 nucleotides read TGTGCCAGCAGCGTGAGTGTGGGACTAGCGGGAAACTACGAGCAGTACTTC.

The chain employs TRBV10-3 and TRBJ1-6; D gene uncertain. This CDR3 contains 14 residues. The germline V gene has CDR1 ENHRY and CDR2 SYGVKD. The V and J ends lost 2 bases and 9 bases respectively, with 11 bases between them. The DNA of the CDR3 is TGTGCCATCAGTGAGGTGAAGGGATCTTCACCCCTCCACTTT. This encodes CAISEVKGSSPLHF.

The chain recombines TRBV5-1 with TRBJ2-2; D is undetermined. V dropped 2 bases and J dropped 5 bases, with 10 bases sitting between them. Germline CDR1 SGHRS, CDR2 YFSETQ. The CDR3 consists of 14 residues. DNA for the CDR3: TGCGCCAGCAGCTTTGGAGATAGGACCGGGGAGCTGTTTTTT. Protein product: CASSFGDRTGELFF.

The CDR3 DNA reads TGCGCCAGCAGCCACGCCCAGGGAGGTAATCAGCCCCAGCATTTT. It encodes CASSHAQGGNQPQHF. The J gene is TRBJ1-5, the V gene TRBV4-1; D may be TRBD1 (5 bases). Germline loops: CDR1 MGHRA, CDR2 YSYEKL. Trimming stripped 3 bases from V and 4 bases from J, with 13 bases between. The CDR3 length is 15 residues.

The chain employs TRBV18 and TRBJ1-5; D remains unclear. Germline V gene data show CDR1 as KGHSH and CDR2 as LQKENI. The ends were cut back, 3 bases at V and 1 base at J, with 16 bases in the middle. CDR3 length: 17 residues. The CDR3: CASSPAFSGVSNQPQHF. The DNA for the CDR3 is TGTGCCAGCTCACCGGCTTTTTCGGGAGTAAGCAATCAGCCCCAGCATTTT.

The chain combines TRBV6-5 with TRBJ1-6; 10 bases are a match to TRBD1. The CDR3 is made up of 14 amino acids. Germline V gene lookup returns CDR1 MNHEY and CDR2 SVGAGI. J was trimmed by 10 bases and V by 5 bases; bases with no gene match: 5. Here the CDR3 DNA reads TGTGCCAGCAGTCCCGGGACAGGGGAATCACCCCTCCACTTT. As protein: CASSPGTGESPLHF.

The chain employs TRBV7-2 and TRBJ2-1; tentatively, D is TRBD1 or TRBD2 (5 bases each). V was trimmed by 4 bases and J by 5 bases, leaving 15 bases between them. The germline V gene has CDR1 SGHTA and CDR2 FQGNSA. The CDR3 is 15 residues long. This CDR3 is CASSSSSGRHNEQFF. The DNA of the CDR3 is TGTGCCAGCAGCTCGTCCTCGGGACGGCACAATGAGCAGTTCTTC. The full variable domain, its missing parts supplied by reference TRBV7-2 and TRBJ2-1, is GAGVSQSPSNKVTEKGKDVELRCDPISGHTALYWYRQSLGQGLEFLIYFQGNSAPDKSGLPSDRFSAERTGGSVSTLTIQRTQQEDSAVYLCASSSSSGRHNEQFFGPGTRLTVL.

This chain links TRBV5-1 with TRBJ1-2; tentative D call: TRBD1 (5 bases). This CDR3 spans 15 amino acids. V shed 4 bases and J shed 4 bases, with 17 bases lying between them. CDR1 and CDR2 (germline): SGHRS, YFSETQ. For the CDR3, the DNA is TGCGCCAGCAGCGAGGACAATCCCATCGTCTATGGCTACACCTTC. This sequence encodes CASSEDNPIVYGYTF.

The chain has TRBV7-3 and TRBJ2-1; tentatively, D is TRBD1 (6 bases). The CDR3 consists of 16 residues. Between the trimmed V and J ends, which lost 5 bases and 3 bases, there was a span of 17 bases. Germline-derived CDR1 and CDR2 are SGHTA and FQGTGA. The CDR3 bases are TGTGCCAGCAGCCGGAGCGGACAGCCGGACTACAATGAGCAGTTCTTC. Protein sequence: CASSRSGQPDYNEQFF.

The chain recombines TRBV5-1 with TRBJ1-3; D not certain. Germline loops: CDR1 SGHRS, CDR2 YFSETQ. V was trimmed by 2 bases and J by 3 bases, leaving 15 bases between them. The CDR3 extends over 16 amino acids. The DNA for the CDR3 is TGCGCCAGCAGCTTACGCGGGTTTGATGGTGGAAACACCATATATTTT. This gives the protein CASSLRGFDGGNTIYF. Full variable domain (outside the CDR3, taken from reference TRBV5-1 and TRBJ1-3): KAGVTQTPRYLIKTRGQQVTLSCSPISGHRSVSWYQQTPGQGLQFLFEYFSETQRNKGNFPGRFSGRQFSNSRSEMNVSTLELGDSALYLCASSLRGFDGGNTIYFGEGSWLTVV.

This chain uses TRBV7-9 with TRBJ1-4, with D hard to call. The germline V gene has CDR1 SEHNR and CDR2 FQNEAQ (reference sequence). Trimming took off 0 bases at V and 0 bases at J, with 11 bases between the two ends. This CDR3 region has 17 residues. CDR3 in DNA: TGTGCCAGCAGCTTAGCGCGACATGGAGCAACTAATGAAAAACTGTTTTTT. Its translation is CASSLARHGATNEKLFF.

A single count supports this clone. The chain carries TRBV6-1 and TRBJ2-7, with D perhaps TRBD1 or TRBD2 (5 bases each). The CDR3 has 15 residues. V lost 4 bases, J lost 0 bases, and 13 bases lay in between. The germline V gene has CDR1 MNHNS and CDR2 SASEGT. CDR3 bases: TGTGCCAGCAGTGTTGTGAGGGGAAGCTCCTACGAGCAGTACGTC. Amino acids: CASSVVRGSSYEQYV.

The rearrangement uses TRBV5-1 and TRBJ1-1; 8 positions agree with TRBD1. V lost 6 bases to trimming and J lost 4 bases; unmatched junction nucleotides: 8. Germline loops: CDR1 SGHRS, CDR2 YFSETQ. The CDR3 sequence is 14 residues long. In nucleotides, the CDR3 is TGCGCCAGCAACCAGGGGGCTGGTGGCACTGAAGCTTTCTTT. Protein sequence: CASNQGAGGTEAFF.

The chain has TRBV5-1 and TRBJ1-2, with 7 positions matching TRBD1. V lost 1 base to trimming and J lost 4 bases; unmatched junction nucleotides: 7. The CDR3 spans 15 residues. The germline gives CDR1 SGHRS, CDR2 YFSETQ. CDR3 nucleotides: TGCGCCAGCAGCTTGTGGGGGGACAGCAGCTATGGCTACACCTTC. Protein sequence: CASSLWGDSSYGYTF.

The CDR3 bases are TGCGCCAGCAGCTTGGGTAGCGGTGACTACAATGAGCAGTTCTTC. It is translated as CASSLGSGDYNEQFF. This chain links TRBV5-1 with TRBJ2-1; tentative D call: TRBD2 (6 bases). The V end lost 0 bases, the J end lost 3 bases, and 10 bases lay between the germline ends. The CDR3 length is 15 residues. The germline gives CDR1 SGHRS, CDR2 YFSETQ. Combining the CDR3 with reference TRBV5-1 and TRBJ2-1 gives the whole variable domain KAGVTQTPRYLIKTRGQQVTLSCSPISGHRSVSWYQQTPGQGLQFLFEYFSETQRNKGNFPGRFSGRQFSNSRSEMNVSTLELGDSALYLCASSLGSGDYNEQFFGPGTRLTVL.

V gene TRBV11-3 combines with J gene TRBJ2-3, with D perhaps TRBD2 (6 bases). The germline CDR1 and CDR2 sequences are SGHNT and YENEEA. V lost 2 bases and J 4 bases, leaving 13 bases between the germline ends. The CDR3 is 15 amino acids. CDR3 amino acids: CASSLQGGVADTQYF. In DNA form, the CDR3 reads TGTGCCAGCAGCTTACAGGGCGGGGTGGCAGATACGCAGTATTTT.

J is TRBJ1-2 and V is TRBV19; D ambiguous. With 7 bases removed from V and 2 bases from J, the gap between germline ends came to 17 bases. CDR3 size: 15 residues. Germline V gives CDR1 LNHDA, CDR2 SQIVND (reference sequence). The CDR3 nucleotides are TGTGCCAGTAAGGGCTATGAGAGGGCCAACTATGGCTACACCTTC. Its translation is CASKGYERANYGYTF. Full variable domain (outside the CDR3, taken from reference TRBV19 and TRBJ1-2): DGGITQSPKYLFRKEGQNVTLSCEQNLNHDAMYWYRQDPGQGLRLIYYSQIVNDFQKGDIAEGYSVSREKKESFPLTVTSAQKNPTAFYLCASKGYERANYGYTFGSGTRLTVV.

The V gene is TRBV5-1, the J gene TRBJ2-3, with 8 bases aligning to TRBD1. The J segment lost 3 bases and the V segment lost 2 bases, leaving 2 bases of the junction unmatched. The CDR3 consists of 14 residues. CDR1 SGHRS and CDR2 YFSETQ come from the germline V gene. CDR3 coding DNA: TGCGCCAGCAGCTTTGGACAGGGTACAGATACGCAGTATTTT. It codes for CASSFGQGTDTQYF.

The chain couples TRBV9 to TRBJ1-4; 7 bases agree with TRBD1. Germline CDR1 is SGDLS and CDR2 is YYNGEE. CDR3 size: 15 residues. The V gene end was trimmed by 3 bases and the J gene end by 6 bases; junction bases not matched to a gene: 8. The DNA of the CDR3 is TGTGCCAGCAGCGGGGTGACAGGGAGGGATGAAAAACTGTTTTTT. Translation gives CASSGVTGRDEKLFF.

The V gene is TRBV5-1, the J gene TRBJ2-4; possibly TRBD1 for D (6 bases). V was cut by 0 bases and J by 4 bases, with 17 bases left in between. The CDR3 length is 17 residues. Germline CDR1 and CDR2: SGHRS and YFSETQ. CDR3 sequence (DNA): TGCGCCAGCAGCTTGGGGGCACCGGGACAAACGAAAAACATTCAGTACTTC. It is translated as CASSLGAPGQTKNIQYF.

This clone showed up just once. J is TRBJ1-2 and V is TRBV28; tentatively, D is TRBD1 (6 bases). V dropped 3 bases and J dropped 8 bases, with 10 bases sitting between them. The CDR3 is 12 residues long. CDR1 is MDHEN, CDR2 SYDVKM, per germline. CDR3 bases: TGTGCCAGCAGTTTCAGGGGTGAGGGCTACACCTTC. It is translated as CASSFRGEGYTF.